These 3 T cell receptor gamma chains were sequenced from one sample in a study of gammadelta T cells in human blood. TCRdb reprocessed the RT-PCR reads using CATT. The profile shows approximately 400 gamma-chain clones, approximately 9.9% of them singletons. The sequencing sample was made of non-Vgamma9Vdelta2 gamma-delta T cells from infant blood. These receptors originate from a human donor.

This clone was detected a few times. The chain uses TRGV8 and TRGJ1 or TRGJ2. Germline V lookup: CDR1 VENAVY, CDR2 YDSYNSRV. V dropped 5 bases and J dropped 9; count of bases not matched to a gene: 19. The CDR3 is 15 amino acids. The CDR3 nucleotides are TGTGCCACCTGGGCCCGCGTGGGATGGAGCGTTAAGAAACTCTTT. This translates into CATWARVGWSVKKLF.

This clone was detected only once. This sequence may be a read error, since a much larger clone differs from it by one base. This chain connects TRGV2 to TRGJP2. The CDR3 totals 19 residues. CDR1 is EGSNGY and CDR2 is YDSYNSKV in the germline V gene. CDR3 sequence (DNA): TGTACCACCTGGGACGGGCGGCTATCGGGATATAGTAGTGATTGGATCAAGACGTTT. Translated: CTTWDGRLSGYSSDWIKTF.

This clone is labeled hyperexpanded. The chain has TRGV3 and TRGJ1 or TRGJ2. Unmatched junction bases numbered 3, after V lost 0 bases and J lost 7 bases. Germline V CDR1 and CDR2: VTNTFY, YDVSTARD (reference sequence). The CDR3 totals 12 residues. CDR3: CATWDRRYKKLF. The CDR3 DNA reads TGTGCCACCTGGGACAGGCGCTATAAGAAACTCTTT.